These 23 T cell receptor beta chains share one sample of origin, sequenced in a study of T cells after yellow fever vaccination. Each CDR3 protein gets one entry after TCRdb re-called the 5' RACE reads with MiXCR. The sample carries some 340,000 distinct CDR3 sequences, around 10% recorded once. The sequenced sample was CD4+ T cells sorted from PBMCs, obtained 45 days after the yellow fever booster vaccination. All receptors come from a man between 18 and 35 years old who received the YFV17D yellow fever vaccine.

The table lists this clonotype with a few counts. This chain connects TRBV5-1 to TRBJ2-7; 15 bases map to TRBD2. V was pared by 4 bases and J by 1 base, with 9 bases of the junction left unmatched. Germline-derived CDR1 and CDR2 are SGHRS and YFSETQ. This CDR3 is built from 18 residues. CDR3 region: CASSRRGLAGGYSYEQYF. The CDR3, as DNA: TGCGCCAGCAGCAGAAGGGGACTAGCGGGGGGCTATTCCTACGAGCAGTACTTC. Full variable domain (rest looked up from reference TRBV5-1 and TRBJ2-7): KAGVTQTPRYLIKTRGQQVTLSCSPISGHRSVSWYQQTPGQGLQFLFEYFSETQRNKGNFPGRFSGRQFSNSRSEMNVSTLELGDSALYLCASSRRGLAGGYSYEQYFGPGTRLTVT.

The chain couples TRBV2 to TRBJ1-1, with TRBD1 as a possible D gene (5 bases). V lost 6 bases, J lost 3 bases, and 14 bases lay in between. Germline V gene sequence: CDR1 SNHLY, CDR2 FYNNEI. This CDR3 is built from 14 residues. The CDR3 loop reads CASSAGGGDTEAFF. In nucleotides, the CDR3 is TGTGCCAGCAGCGCCGGGGGTGGGGACACTGAAGCTTTCTTT.

The sample holds many counts of this clonotype. The chain has TRBV12-3 or TRBV12-4 and TRBJ1-1, with 8 bases that match TRBD1. Losses at the gene ends were 2 bases for V and 11 bases for J; bases not matched to a gene: 4. The CDR3 is 12 residues long. CDR3 in amino acids: CASSLQGASAFF. The CDR3 region has the DNA TGTGCCAGCAGTTTACAGGGGGCGTCGGCTTTCTTT.

A few counts support this clonotype. The chain recombines TRBV6-2 or TRBV6-3 with TRBJ2-2; D possibly corresponds to TRBD1 (5 bases). Trimming cost V 7 bases and J 2 bases, with 11 bases left between them. Germline V gene sequence: CDR1 MNHEY, CDR2 SVGEGT. This CDR3 has 14 amino acids. The CDR3 DNA reads as TGTGCCAGCAACGACAGACTCAACACCGGGGAGCTGTTTTTT. This codes for CASNDRLNTGELFF.

The rearrangement uses TRBV5-6 and TRBJ1-1, with D possibly TRBD1 on 5 matching bases. The CDR3 loop spans 15 amino acids. Per the germline V gene, CDR1 is SGHDT and CDR2 is YYEEEE. Trimming stripped 4 bases from V and 4 bases from J, with 17 bases between. The CDR3 spells CASSLRGTGGTEAFF. The DNA for the CDR3 is TGTGCCAGCAGCCTGCGGGGGACTGGGGGCACTGAAGCTTTCTTT.

This clonotype came up a few times. The chain links TRBV20-1 to TRBJ2-1; D perhaps matches TRBD2 (7 bases). The CDR3 length is 16 residues. V shed 3 bases and J shed 0 bases, with 15 bases lying between them. Germline V gene sequence: CDR1 DFQATT, CDR2 SNEGSKA (reference sequence). CDR3 DNA: TGCAGTGCTAGGCGTAGGGGGGGCCCCTCCTACAATGAGCAGTTCTTC. Encoded protein: CSARRRGGPSYNEQFF.

The sample holds a few counts of this clonotype. The chain uses TRBV27 and TRBJ1-6; 7 nucleotides match TRBD1. In germline, CDR1 is MNHEY, CDR2 SMNVEV (reference sequence). This CDR3 comprises 17 residues. Losses at the gene ends were 9 bases for V and 3 bases for J; bases not matched to a gene: 14. The DNA for the CDR3 is TGTGCCAGTCGGGAAACAGGGGCTGTAATCTATAATTCACCCCTCCACTTT. Translation gives CASRETGAVIYNSPLHF.

This clonotype is a singleton in its sample. The chain recombines TRBV20-1 with TRBJ2-1; 10 bases match TRBD1. This CDR3 region has 13 residues. Germline values: CDR1 DFQATT, CDR2 SNEGSKA (reference sequence). V lost 8 bases to trimming and J lost 0 bases; unmatched junction nucleotides: 1. CDR3 nucleotide sequence: TGCAGTCGGACAGGGGGCTCCTACAATGAGCAGTTCTTC. Its translation: CSRTGGSYNEQFF.

This clonotype was counted a few times. This chain joins TRBV3-1 and TRBJ2-1, with D possibly TRBD2 on 5 matching bases. V was clipped by 1 base and J by 9 bases, with 10 bases between them. Germline V gene data show CDR1 as LGHDT and CDR2 as YNNKEL (reference sequence). This CDR3 has 13 residues. The CDR3: CASSQGRAGEQFF. Written as DNA, the CDR3 is TGTGCCAGCAGCCAAGGAAGGGCGGGTGAGCAGTTCTTC.

This clonotype appeared a few times. CDR3 sequence reads: CASSQGLAGSYEQYF. As DNA, the CDR3 is TGTGCCAGCAGCCAAGGGCTAGCGGGATCCTACGAGCAGTACTTC. This chain links TRBV3-1 with TRBJ2-7; 9 bases fit TRBD2. This CDR3 comprises 15 residues. The germline gives CDR1 LGHDT, CDR2 YNNKEL (reference sequence). Trimming took 1 base from V and 1 from J; bases not matched to a gene: 2.

V usage is TRBV6-5 and J usage is TRBJ1-3; 8 bases are a match to TRBD1. The CDR3 has 14 amino acids. V was pared by 7 bases and J by 2 bases, with 4 bases of the junction left unmatched. In germline, CDR1 is MNHEY, CDR2 SVGAGI. The CDR3 DNA reads TGTGCCAGCATCCAACAGGGGGCTGGAAACACCATATATTTT. Its translation is CASIQQGAGNTIYF.

The chain recombines TRBV20-1 with TRBJ2-1; no clear D. Per germline, CDR1 DFQATT and CDR2 SNEGSKA (reference sequence). The CDR3 has 12 residues. Trimming pared 4 bases from V and 6 bases from J, leaving 10 bases between. The CDR3: CSATAFFNEQFF. The CDR3 DNA reads as TGCAGTGCTACGGCCTTCTTCAATGAGCAGTTCTTC.

This clonotype appeared many times. V gene TRBV5-1 combines with J gene TRBJ1-1; D gene unclear. The V gene's germline CDR1 is SGHRS and CDR2 YFSETQ. V lost 0 bases, J lost 4 bases, and 7 bases lay in between. There are 13 residues in the CDR3. The CDR3 sequence: CASSLEWGTEAFF. CDR3 nucleotides: TGCGCCAGCAGCTTGGAATGGGGCACTGAAGCTTTCTTT.

J is TRBJ2-5 and V is TRBV28, with D hard to call. CDR3 length: 13 amino acids. Trimming stripped 7 bases from V and 5 bases from J, with 14 bases between. Germline V lookup: CDR1 MDHEN, CDR2 SYDVKM. For the CDR3, the DNA is TGTGCCAGCACCCCGGGTCCGGAGGAGACCCAGTACTTC. This encodes CASTPGPEETQYF. Combining the CDR3 with reference TRBV28 and TRBJ2-5 gives the whole variable domain DVKVTQSSRYLVKRTGEKVFLECVQDMDHENMFWYRQDPGLGLRLIYFSYDVKMKEKGDIPEGYSVSREKKERFSLILESASTNQTSMYLCASTPGPEETQYFGPGTRLLVL.

The V and J genes are TRBV18 and TRBJ2-6; D might be TRBD1 (5 bases). Trimming pared 5 bases from V and 1 base from J, leaving 9 bases between. This CDR3 has 15 residues. Looked up from germline, CDR1 is KGHSH and CDR2 is LQKENI. The CDR3 DNA is TGTGCCAGCTCAGTGCCAGGGTCTGGGGCCAACGTCCTGACTTTC. Its translation is CASSVPGSGANVLTF.

This clonotype was found many times. The chain employs TRBV11-2 and TRBJ2-7, with 7 bases aligning to TRBD2. Germline V gene data show CDR1 as SGHAT and CDR2 as FQNNGV. The CDR3 totals 15 residues. J was trimmed by 2 bases and V by 2 bases; bases with no gene match: 6. The CDR3 nucleotides are TGTGCCAGCAGCTTAAGAGCGGGGAGTCCCTACGAGCAGTACTTC. Amino acids: CASSLRAGSPYEQYF.

The chain uses TRBV7-9 and TRBJ2-3, with D possibly matching TRBD2 (5 bases). V lost 7 bases and J lost 2, with 16 bases in between. Looked up from germline, CDR1 is SEHNR and CDR2 is FQNEAQ (reference sequence). The CDR3 covers 15 residues. The CDR3 DNA reads as TGTGCCAGCATACTTACGGGGTCCGTCACAGATACGCAGTATTTT. It specifies CASILTGSVTDTQYF. The full variable domain, in which reference TRBV7-9 and TRBJ2-3 provide the parts outside the CDR3, is DTGVSQNPRHKITKRGQNVTFRCDPISEHNRLYWYRQTLGQGPEFLTYFQNEAQLEKSRLLSDRFSAERPKGSFSTLEIQRTEQGDSAMYLCASILTGSVTDTQYFGPGTRLTVL.

This clonotype was observed at least ten times. V usage is TRBV6-7 and J usage is TRBJ2-1; 11 bases are a match to TRBD1. TRBV6-7 qualifies as an ORF whose function is uncertain. The CDR3 runs to 14 residues. The V and J ends lost 5 bases and 6 bases, in that order; junction bases with no gene match: 3. The CDR3 loop is CASSPGTGGNEQFF. Written as DNA, the CDR3 is TGTGCCAGCAGTCCCGGGACAGGGGGCAATGAGCAGTTCTTC.

The gene calls are TRBV7-7 and TRBJ2-1; D gene unclear. Looked up from germline, CDR1 is SSHAT and CDR2 is FNYEAQ (reference sequence). V gave up 1 base and J gave up 10 bases, with 14 bases separating them. The length of the CDR3 is 14 residues. CDR3 region: CASSLGQFPWEQFF. The DNA of the CDR3 is TGTGCCAGCAGCTTAGGGCAGTTCCCCTGGGAGCAGTTCTTC.

V usage is TRBV20-1 and J usage is TRBJ1-2; D is undetermined. The V end was cut by 5 bases, the J end by 5 bases, with 21 bases between. Looked up from germline, CDR1 is DFQATT and CDR2 is SNEGSKA (reference sequence). The CDR3 is 15 amino acids. DNA of the CDR3: TGCAGTGCTCGCCCCTCCAGTCGGGCTGAGTATGGCTACACCTTC. As protein: CSARPSSRAEYGYTF.

The V call is TRBV6-5, the J call TRBJ1-5; D perhaps matches TRBD1 (5 bases). The CDR3 is 14 residues long. Per the germline V gene, CDR1 is MNHEY and CDR2 is SVGAGI. V gave up 6 bases and J gave up 3 bases, with 12 bases separating them. The CDR3 here is CASRKTAFNQPQHF. The CDR3 DNA reads TGTGCCAGCAGAAAGACAGCGTTCAATCAGCCCCAGCATTTT.

This clonotype was seen a few times. This chain joins TRBV7-9 and TRBJ2-3; D gene uncertain. The CDR3 spans 13 residues. Between the trimmed V and J ends, which lost 0 bases and 5 bases, there was a span of 6 bases. CDR1 SEHNR and CDR2 FQNEAQ come from the germline V gene (reference sequence). CDR3 protein: CASSLAPGDTQYF. The CDR3 bases are TGTGCCAGCAGCTTAGCGCCAGGAGATACGCAGTATTTT.

A few counts support this clonotype. The gene calls are TRBV20-1 and TRBJ2-3, with D tentatively TRBD1 (6 bases). V lost 5 bases to trimming and J lost 0 bases, with 15 bases between them. This CDR3 has 15 residues. Germline V gene sequence: CDR1 DFQATT, CDR2 SNEGSKA (reference sequence). The CDR3 DNA follows: TGCAGTGCTCCGTCACAGGGATCTAGCACAGATACGCAGTATTTT. This gives the protein CSAPSQGSSTDTQYF.